The entry below gives a single TCR beta chain sequence along with its context. Antigen specificity is unknown. CDR1 is SGHVS, CDR2 FQNEAQ, per germline. Trimming pared 2 bases from V and 2 bases from J, leaving 9 bases between. The CDR3 loop spans 14 amino acids. Expressed TCRB transcripts got sequenced, as all isolated RNA was reverse transcribed. Some clones are missing from TCRdb's copy, which holds only in-frame ones; the method was immunoSEQ multiplex PCR. The sample shows some 130,000 clones, roughly 10% of them seen only once. Post-sort purity exceeded 95% for all sorted populations. This entry belongs to a study of beta chain features in type 1 diabetes. Overall study: Across every sample, around 98 million sorted cells were examined in total. Whole-study results and caveats: Junctions at VDJ sites from type 1 diabetes patients had fewer insertions and more deletions. A moderate, significant TCRB CDR3 shortening appeared in type 1 diabetes across four CD4+ subsets.

The specimen sequenced was central memory CD4+ T cells from blood. J is TRBJ1-1 and V is TRBV7-8; D uncertain. The origin of this receptor is a man aged 25-45 years with type 1 diabetes. The CDR3 DNA sequence: TGTGCCAGCAGCTTAACGGTCCGTAACACTGAAGCTTTCTTT. Its translation is CASSLTVRNTEAFF.